The rows below give T cell receptor beta chains drawn from one sample of a study of PD-1 blockade in classical Hodgkin lymphoma. The method was immunoSEQ multiplex PCR; TCRdb's version includes in-frame clones alone and lacks a portion of them. The sample shows roughly 50,000 clones, 90% of them seen only once. Material: peripheral blood mononuclear cells (PBMCs), obtained before the fourth cycle of nivolumab. The receptors here all came from a human donor with classical Hodgkin lymphoma. CDR3s include the opening cysteine and the closing phenylalanine or tryptophan. D genes are given only for firm matches. Size is stated for part of the rows, as once, few or many counts, or as a class when the clone is expanded.

v_call: TRBV27
clone_size: -
d_call: -
j_call: TRBJ2-2
cdr3_nt: TGTGCCAGCAGTTTTGGGGAGGCCGGGGAGCTGTTTTTT
cdr3_aa: CASSFGEAGELFF

v_call: TRBV19
clone_size: -
d_call: -
j_call: TRBJ2-7
cdr3_nt: TGTGCCAGTAGGGGCTGGGCCAACTCGTACGAGCAGTACTTC
cdr3_aa: CASRGWANSYEQYF

v_call: TRBV6-5
clone_size: -
d_call: -
j_call: TRBJ1-4
cdr3_nt: TGTGCCAGCAGCGCCGGCGGAAAACTGTTTTTT
cdr3_aa: CASSAGGKLFF

v_call: TRBV7-9
clone_size: -
d_call: TRBD2
j_call: TRBJ2-2
cdr3_nt: TGTGCCAGCAGCATGACCGGACTAGCGGAGACCGGGGAGCTGTTTTTT
cdr3_aa: CASSMTGLAETGELFF

v_call: TRBV5-6
clone_size: -
d_call: -
j_call: TRBJ1-1
cdr3_nt: TGTGCCACCAAAGGGCAGAGAGAGAACACTGAAGCTTTCTTT
cdr3_aa: CATKGQRENTEAFF

v_call: TRBV27
clone_size: -
d_call: TRBD1
j_call: TRBJ1-5
cdr3_nt: TGTGCCAGCAGTCAACAGGGGGCTCCCTATCAGCCCCAGCATTTT
cdr3_aa: CASSQQGAPYQPQHF

v_call: TRBV5-4
clone_size: -
d_call: -
j_call: TRBJ2-7
cdr3_nt: TGTGCCAGCAGCGAATCCGGGACCCCCTACGAGCAGTACTTC
cdr3_aa: CASSESGTPYEQYF

v_call: TRBV2
clone_size: -
d_call: -
j_call: TRBJ1-2
cdr3_nt: TGTGCCAGCAAGGGCTATGGCTACACCTTC
cdr3_aa: CASKGYGYTF

v_call: TRBV6-5
clone_size: -
d_call: TRBD1
j_call: TRBJ2-7
cdr3_nt: TGTGCCAGCAGGTCGGGACAGGGAATGTCCTACGAGCAGTACTTC
cdr3_aa: CASRSGQGMSYEQYF

v_call: TRBV19
clone_size: -
d_call: TRBD1
j_call: TRBJ2-7
cdr3_nt: TGTGCCAGTAGTAATGACAGGGGGCAGTACGAGCAGTACTTC
cdr3_aa: CASSNDRGQYEQYF

v_call: TRBV28
clone_size: -
d_call: TRBD1
j_call: TRBJ2-1
cdr3_nt: TGTGCCAGCAGTTTCCGGACAGGCCTTCCCTACAATGAGCAGTTCTTC
cdr3_aa: CASSFRTGLPYNEQFF

v_call: TRBV12-5
clone_size: -
d_call: -
j_call: TRBJ2-7
cdr3_nt: TGTGCTAGTGGCCCCGGGCAGGGGAACGAGCAGTACTTC
cdr3_aa: CASGPGQGNEQYF

v_call: TRBV11-3
clone_size: -
d_call: -
j_call: TRBJ1-1
cdr3_nt: TGTGCCAGCGGTATTACGGGACCCGCTGAAGCTTTCTTT
cdr3_aa: CASGITGPAEAFF

v_call: TRBV6-1
clone_size: -
d_call: -
j_call: TRBJ1-5
cdr3_nt: TGTGCCAGCAGTGGGAATAGCAATCAGCCCCAGCATTTT
cdr3_aa: CASSGNSNQPQHF

v_call: TRBV7-2
clone_size: -
d_call: -
j_call: TRBJ2-1
cdr3_nt: TGTGCCAGCAGACGTTCTCCGGGACTCGTTCTGGAGCAGTTCTTC
cdr3_aa: CASRRSPGLVLEQFF

v_call: TRBV11-2
clone_size: -
d_call: -
j_call: TRBJ1-2
cdr3_nt: TGTGCCAGCAGCTTGCGGATTGGCAGTGACTATGGCTACACCTTC
cdr3_aa: CASSLRIGSDYGYTF

v_call: TRBV19
clone_size: -
d_call: TRBD2
j_call: TRBJ2-1
cdr3_nt: TGTGCCAGTAGTATGGGACTAGCGAGCGATGAGCAGTTCTTC
cdr3_aa: CASSMGLASDEQFF

v_call: TRBV5-1
clone_size: -
d_call: TRBD2
j_call: TRBJ2-2
cdr3_nt: TGCGCCAGCAGCTTGGCGGGAGGGCCCATCGGGGAGCTGTTTTTT
cdr3_aa: CASSLAGGPIGELFF

v_call: TRBV30
clone_size: once
d_call: -
j_call: TRBJ2-2
cdr3_nt: TGTGCCTGGATTGGGGGGATCGCCGGGGAGCTGTTTTTT
cdr3_aa: CAWIGGIAGELFF

v_call: TRBV7-3
clone_size: once
d_call: -
j_call: TRBJ2-7
cdr3_nt: TGTGCCAGCAGCTTGAACGGTCCGGGAGAGCAGTACTTC
cdr3_aa: CASSLNGPGEQYF

v_call: TRBV10-3
clone_size: once
d_call: TRBD1
j_call: TRBJ1-2
cdr3_nt: TGTGCCATCAGGATAGACAGGGCTAACTATGGCTACACCTTC
cdr3_aa: CAIRIDRANYGYTF

v_call: TRBV5-4
clone_size: -
d_call: -
j_call: TRBJ2-5
cdr3_nt: TGTGCCAGCAGCACCCTCTCGGGCCCCAAGCCCCAGTACTTC
cdr3_aa: CASSTLSGPKPQYF